Shown below are 10 T cell receptor beta chains from a single sample sequenced in a study of blood T cells in healthy people across ages. A sample-barcoded 5' primer and a J-beta primer mix were used in a second PCR of about 7 to 11 cycles. TCRdb ran MiXCR on the 5' RACE reads and lists one entry per CDR3 protein. This sample has 1.5 million to 2 million distinct CDR3 sequences, with less than 50% found just once. Material for sequencing was blood. The receptors were gathered from a woman between 40 and 55 years old in good health.

To note about this clonotype: The junction shows a germline mismatch at one end, possibly a read error. The V gene is TRBV6-2 or TRBV6-3, the J gene TRBJ2-1; TRBD2 is a possible D gene (5 bases). This CDR3 comprises 13 residues. The germline CDR1 and CDR2 sequences are MNHEY and SVGEGT. The chain's CDR3 is CASSDSRVGEQFF. CDR3 DNA: TGTGCCAGCAGTGACTCGAGGGTCGGTGAGCAGTTCTTC.

This chain links TRBV4-2 with TRBJ2-5, with 15 bases aligning to TRBD2. Unmatched junction bases numbered 13, after V lost 3 bases and J lost 5 bases. From germline, CDR1 is LGHNA and CDR2 YNFKEQ. The CDR3 loop spans 19 amino acids. Here the CDR3 reads CASSQSPGLAGGQGETQYF. Written as DNA, the CDR3 is TGTGCCAGCAGCCAGTCACCCGGACTAGCGGGGGGGCAGGGTGAGACCCAGTACTTC.

This chain connects TRBV10-3 to TRBJ2-5, with 10 nucleotides matching TRBD2. Germline V gene lookup returns CDR1 ENHRY and CDR2 SYGVKD. V shed 6 bases, J shed 0 bases, and the junction held 4 bases outside the gene matches. The CDR3 has 15 amino acids. CDR3 DNA sequence: TGTGCCATCAGGGATAGCGGGGGGTACCAAGAGACCCAGTACTTC. This codes for CAIRDSGGYQETQYF.

CDR3 DNA sequence: TGCGCCAGCAGCTGGGAGCCCACCTACGAGCAGTACTTC. Protein sequence: CASSWEPTYEQYF. The chain joins TRBV5-1 to TRBJ2-4; the D gene is possibly TRBD2 (5 bases). The closer fit of TRBJ2-7 to the DNA end suggests the J call may be wrong. This CDR3 spans 13 amino acids. CDR1 is SGHRS, CDR2 YFSETQ, per germline.

J is TRBJ2-3 and V is TRBV19; possibly TRBD1 for D (5 bases). V lost 10 bases to trimming and J lost 4 bases, with 15 bases between them. Looked up from germline, CDR1 is LNHDA and CDR2 is SQIVND (reference sequence). The CDR3 is 13 residues long. The CDR3 region has the DNA TGTGCCACTTCCGACCAGACAGCAGATACGCAGTATTTT. Translated, it gives CATSDQTADTQYF. Drawing the rest from reference TRBV19 and TRBJ2-3, the complete variable domain is DGGITQSPKYLFRKEGQNVTLSCEQNLNHDAMYWYRQDPGQGLRLIYYSQIVNDFQKGDIAEGYSVSREKKESFPLTVTSAQKNPTAFYLCATSDQTADTQYFGPGTRLTVL.

The V gene is TRBV7-8, the J gene TRBJ2-4; 11 nucleotides line up with TRBD2. The DNA end is a closer match to TRBJ2-7, so the J assignment may be wrong. The V gene's germline CDR1 is SGHVS and CDR2 FQNEAQ. The CDR3 is made up of 18 amino acids. CDR3 loop: CASSFLLDTSGGNYEQYF. The CDR3 DNA reads as TGTGCCAGCAGCTTCCTTCTGGATACTAGCGGGGGCAACTACGAGCAGTACTTC.

The gene calls are TRBV5-6 and TRBJ2-5; D is possibly TRBD1 (6 bases). V was trimmed by 4 bases and J by 5 bases, leaving 12 bases between them. The CDR3 loop spans 13 amino acids. The V gene's germline CDR1 is SGHDT and CDR2 YYEEEE. CDR3 nucleotide sequence: TGTGCCAGCAGCGCTCTAAGGGGGGAGACCCAGTACTTC. Amino acid sequence: CASSALRGETQYF.

This sequence joins TRBV20-1 and TRBJ2-7; 7 positions match TRBD2. The J call is in doubt because the DNA end fits TRBJ2-1 better. The germline V gene encodes CDR1 DFQATT and CDR2 SNEGSKA (reference sequence). This CDR3 comprises 15 residues. CDR3 nucleotide sequence: TGCAGTGCTAGAGATTACAGGACTAGTCCTAATGAGCAGTTCTTC. Translation gives CSARDYRTSPNEQFF.

This clonotype was seen only a few times. A much larger clone differs by one base, so this may be a read error. This chain joins TRBV12-3 or TRBV12-4 and TRBJ1-5; no reliable D call. The CDR3 covers 12 residues. The germline V and J ends were trimmed by 3 bases and 5 bases, with 5 bases remaining between them. The CDR3 region has the DNA TGTGCCAGCAGTTTTGGCCATCAGCCCCAGCATTTT. This sequence encodes CASSFGHQPQHF.

The rearrangement joins TRBV6-5 to TRBJ2-7; TRBD2 is a possible D gene (6 bases). V was shortened by 9 bases and J by 6 bases, with 24 bases between the two germline ends. The CDR3 sequence is 15 residues long. Germline-derived CDR1 and CDR2 are MNHEY and SVGAGI. CDR3 region: CASTPLAGRSAEQYF. CDR3 DNA sequence: TGTGCCAGTACTCCGTTGGCAGGGAGGTCGGCCGAGCAGTACTTC.